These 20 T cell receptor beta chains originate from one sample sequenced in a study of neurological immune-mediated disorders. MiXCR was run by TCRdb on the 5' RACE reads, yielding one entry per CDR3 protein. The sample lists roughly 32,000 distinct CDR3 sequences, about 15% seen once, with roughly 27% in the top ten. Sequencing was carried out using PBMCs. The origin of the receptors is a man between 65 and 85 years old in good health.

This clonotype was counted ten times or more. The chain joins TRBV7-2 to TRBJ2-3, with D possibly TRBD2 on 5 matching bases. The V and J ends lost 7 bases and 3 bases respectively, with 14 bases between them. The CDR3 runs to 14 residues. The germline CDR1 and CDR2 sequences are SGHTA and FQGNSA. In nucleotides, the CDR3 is TGTGCCAGCACCCTCAATCCGGGAACAGATACGCAGTATTTT. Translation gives CASTLNPGTDTQYF.

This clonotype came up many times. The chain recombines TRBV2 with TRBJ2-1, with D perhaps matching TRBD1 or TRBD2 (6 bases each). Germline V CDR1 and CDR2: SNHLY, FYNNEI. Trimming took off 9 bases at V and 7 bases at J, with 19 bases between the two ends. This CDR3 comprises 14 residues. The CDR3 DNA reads TGTGCCAGTGGGTACGGGGGCTCGGGGAATGAGCAGTTCTTC. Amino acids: CASGYGGSGNEQFF.

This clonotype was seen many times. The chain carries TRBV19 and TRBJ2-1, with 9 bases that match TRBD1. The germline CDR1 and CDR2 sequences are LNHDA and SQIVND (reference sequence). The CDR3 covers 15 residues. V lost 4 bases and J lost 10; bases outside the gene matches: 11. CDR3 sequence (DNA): TGTGCCAGTAGTACGGACAGGGGCCCAAGGGGAGAGCAGTTCTTC. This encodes CASSTDRGPRGEQFF.

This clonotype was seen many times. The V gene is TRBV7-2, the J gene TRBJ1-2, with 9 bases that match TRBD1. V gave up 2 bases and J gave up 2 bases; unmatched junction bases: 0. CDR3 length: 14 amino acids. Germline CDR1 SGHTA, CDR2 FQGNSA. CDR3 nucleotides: TGTGCCAGCAGCTTAACAGGGGGCAACTATGGCTACACCTTC. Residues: CASSLTGGNYGYTF.

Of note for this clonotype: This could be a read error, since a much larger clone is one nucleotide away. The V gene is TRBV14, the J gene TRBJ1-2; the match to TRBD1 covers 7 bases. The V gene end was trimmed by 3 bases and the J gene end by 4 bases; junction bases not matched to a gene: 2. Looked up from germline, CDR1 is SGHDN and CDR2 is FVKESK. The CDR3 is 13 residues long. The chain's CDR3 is CASSQGQTYGYTF. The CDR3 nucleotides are TGTGCCAGCAGCCAGGGACAGACCTATGGCTACACCTTC.

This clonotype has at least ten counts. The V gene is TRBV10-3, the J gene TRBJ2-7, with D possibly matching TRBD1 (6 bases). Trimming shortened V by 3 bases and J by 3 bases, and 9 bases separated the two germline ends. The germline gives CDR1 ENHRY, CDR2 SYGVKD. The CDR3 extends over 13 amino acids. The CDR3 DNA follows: TGTGCCATCAGTGAACGACAGGACTACGAGCAGTACTTC. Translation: CAISERQDYEQYF.

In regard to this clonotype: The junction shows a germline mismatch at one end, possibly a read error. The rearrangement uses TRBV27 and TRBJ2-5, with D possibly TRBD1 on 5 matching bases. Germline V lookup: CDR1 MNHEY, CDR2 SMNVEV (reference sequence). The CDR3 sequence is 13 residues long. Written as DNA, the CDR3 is TGTGCCAGCAGTAACAGGTTGTCGGAGACCCACTACTTC. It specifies CASSNRLSETHYF.

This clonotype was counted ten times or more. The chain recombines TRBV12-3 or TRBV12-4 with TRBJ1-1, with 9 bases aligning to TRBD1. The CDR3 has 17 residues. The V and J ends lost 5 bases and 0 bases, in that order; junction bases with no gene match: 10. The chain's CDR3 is CASSEWAGQGMNTEAFF. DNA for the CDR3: TGTGCCAGCAGTGAGTGGGCGGGACAGGGTATGAACACTGAAGCTTTCTTT.

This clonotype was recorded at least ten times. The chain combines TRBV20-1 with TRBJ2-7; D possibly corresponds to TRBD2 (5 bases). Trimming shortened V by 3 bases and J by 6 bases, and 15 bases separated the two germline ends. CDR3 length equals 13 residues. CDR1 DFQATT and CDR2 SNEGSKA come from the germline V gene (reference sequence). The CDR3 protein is CSASELSAGEQYF. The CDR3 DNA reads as TGCAGTGCTAGTGAACTGTCGGCGGGCGAGCAGTACTTC.

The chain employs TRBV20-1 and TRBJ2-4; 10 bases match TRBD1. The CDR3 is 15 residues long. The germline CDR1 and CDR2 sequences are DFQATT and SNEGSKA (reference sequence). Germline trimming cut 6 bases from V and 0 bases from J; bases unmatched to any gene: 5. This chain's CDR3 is CSAGQGRLAKNIQYF. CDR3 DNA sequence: TGCAGTGCGGGACAGGGGCGGCTAGCCAAAAACATTCAGTACTTC.

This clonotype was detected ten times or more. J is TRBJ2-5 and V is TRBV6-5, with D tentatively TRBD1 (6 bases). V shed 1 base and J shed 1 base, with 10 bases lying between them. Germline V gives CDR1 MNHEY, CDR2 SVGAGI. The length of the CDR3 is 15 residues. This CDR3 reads CASSYWQGFQETQYF. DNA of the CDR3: TGTGCCAGCAGTTACTGGCAGGGGTTCCAAGAGACCCAGTACTTC.

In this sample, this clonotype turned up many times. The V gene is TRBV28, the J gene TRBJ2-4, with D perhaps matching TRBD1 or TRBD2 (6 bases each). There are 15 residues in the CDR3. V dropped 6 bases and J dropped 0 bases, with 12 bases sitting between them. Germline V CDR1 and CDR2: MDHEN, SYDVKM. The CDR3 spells CASSRRGAAKNIQYF. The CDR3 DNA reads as TGTGCCAGCAGCCGGAGGGGGGCAGCCAAAAACATTCAGTACTTC. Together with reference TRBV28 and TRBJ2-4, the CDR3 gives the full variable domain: DVKVTQSSRYLVKRTGEKVFLECVQDMDHENMFWYRQDPGLGLRLIYFSYDVKMKEKGDIPEGYSVSREKKERFSLILESASTNQTSMYLCASSRRGAAKNIQYFGAGTRLSVL.

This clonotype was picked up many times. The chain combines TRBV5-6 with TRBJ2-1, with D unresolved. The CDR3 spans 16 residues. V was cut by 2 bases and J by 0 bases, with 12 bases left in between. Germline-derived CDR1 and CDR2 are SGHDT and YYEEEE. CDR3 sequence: CASSLGHSSSYNEQFF. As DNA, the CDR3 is TGTGCCAGCAGCTTAGGGCATTCTAGCTCCTACAATGAGCAGTTCTTC. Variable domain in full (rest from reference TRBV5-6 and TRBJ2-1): DAGVTQSPTHLIKTRGQQVTLRCSPKSGHDTVSWYQQALGQGPQFIFQYYEEEERQRGNFPDRFSGHQFPNYSSELNVNALLLGDSALYLCASSLGHSSSYNEQFFGPGTRLTVL.

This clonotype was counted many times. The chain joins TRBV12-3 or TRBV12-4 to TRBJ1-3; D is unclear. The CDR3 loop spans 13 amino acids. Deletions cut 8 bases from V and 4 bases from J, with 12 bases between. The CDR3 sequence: CASLATDGNTIYF. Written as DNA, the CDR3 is TGTGCCAGCCTAGCAACCGACGGAAACACCATATATTTT.

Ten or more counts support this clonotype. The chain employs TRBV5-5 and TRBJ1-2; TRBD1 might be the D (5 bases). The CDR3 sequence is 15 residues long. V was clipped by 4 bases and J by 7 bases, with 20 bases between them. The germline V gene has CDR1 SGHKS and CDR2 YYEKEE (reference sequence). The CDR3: CASSVQVRVASGYTF. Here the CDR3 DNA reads TGTGCCAGCAGCGTACAGGTGAGGGTCGCGAGTGGCTACACCTTC.

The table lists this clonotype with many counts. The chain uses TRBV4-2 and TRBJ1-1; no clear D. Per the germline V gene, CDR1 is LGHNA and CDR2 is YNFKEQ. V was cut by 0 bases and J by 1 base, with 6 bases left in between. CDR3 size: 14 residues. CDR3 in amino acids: CASSQERENTEAFF. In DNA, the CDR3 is TGTGCCAGCAGCCAAGAAAGGGAGAACACTGAAGCTTTCTTT.

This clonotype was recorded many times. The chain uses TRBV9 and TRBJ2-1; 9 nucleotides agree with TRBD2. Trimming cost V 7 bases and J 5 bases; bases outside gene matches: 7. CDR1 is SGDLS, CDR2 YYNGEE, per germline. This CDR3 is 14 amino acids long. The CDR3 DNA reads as TGTGCCAGCGCGGGGGGGCAGGGAAACAATGAGCAGTTCTTC. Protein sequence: CASAGGQGNNEQFF.

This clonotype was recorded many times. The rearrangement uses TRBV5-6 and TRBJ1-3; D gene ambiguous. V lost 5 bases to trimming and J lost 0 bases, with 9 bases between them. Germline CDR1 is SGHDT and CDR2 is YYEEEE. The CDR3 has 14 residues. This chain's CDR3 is CASRSRGSGNTIYF. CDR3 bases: TGTGCCAGCAGGTCGCGGGGCTCTGGAAACACCATATATTTT.

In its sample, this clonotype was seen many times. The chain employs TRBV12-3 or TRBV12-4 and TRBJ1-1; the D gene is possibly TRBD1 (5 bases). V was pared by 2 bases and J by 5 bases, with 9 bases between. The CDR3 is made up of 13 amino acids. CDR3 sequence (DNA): TGTGCCAGCAGTTTATTGGGGGGGACTGAAGCTTTCTTT. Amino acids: CASSLLGGTEAFF.

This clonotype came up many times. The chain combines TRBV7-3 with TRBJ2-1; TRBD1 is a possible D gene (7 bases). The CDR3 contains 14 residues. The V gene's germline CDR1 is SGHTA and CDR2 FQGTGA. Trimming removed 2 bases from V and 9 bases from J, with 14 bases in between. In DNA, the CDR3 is TGTGCCAGCAGCTTAGGATTCAGGGGGGCTGAGCAGTTCTTC. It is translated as CASSLGFRGAEQFF. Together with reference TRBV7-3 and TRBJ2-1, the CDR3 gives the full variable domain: GAGVSQTPSNKVTEKGKYVELRCDPISGHTALYWYRQSLGQGPEFLIYFQGTGAADDSGLPNDRFFAVRPEGSVSTLKIQRTERGDSAVYLCASSLGFRGAEQFFGPGTRLTVL.